This T cell receptor (beta chain) is drawn from a study of Ad26.COV2.S vaccination and SARS-CoV-2 variants. Whole-study context: Donor was in the COV1001 Ad26.COV2.S trial arm.

Treatment described: roughly 19 received Ad26.COV2.S at low or high dose, single or two shots; a few received placebo; per-sample allocation not given. Sampling was performed 63 days after the first vaccine or placebo injection. On this clone itself: Its antigen remains unidentified.

This table comes from immunoSEQ multiplex PCR, and its TCRdb copy is limited to in-frame clones, with some not included. The sample lists hundreds of thousands of clones, about 89% seen once, with approximately 5% in the top ten. Per germline, CDR1 SGHDT and CDR2 YYEEEE. The CDR3 loop spans 15 amino acids. Trimming at V came to 4 bases and at J to 6 bases, leaving 5 bases not matched to a gene. Study results and limitations: Vaccine recipients posted higher spike-specific TCR breadth than their placebo counterparts. The analyses of TCR breadth and depth may have understated the size of total T cell responses.

The chain recombines TRBV5-6 with TRBJ2-2; 11 bases fit TRBD1. Sequencing used peripheral blood, obtained in a trial of Ad26.COV2.S vaccine versus placebo. This receptor was taken from a person between 18 and 60 years old who received the Ad26.COV2.S COVID-19 vaccine or a placebo. The CDR3 bases are TGTGCCAGCAGCCCGGACAGGGGGCGAGCCGGGGAGCTGTTTTTT. Its protein product is CASSPDRGRAGELFF.